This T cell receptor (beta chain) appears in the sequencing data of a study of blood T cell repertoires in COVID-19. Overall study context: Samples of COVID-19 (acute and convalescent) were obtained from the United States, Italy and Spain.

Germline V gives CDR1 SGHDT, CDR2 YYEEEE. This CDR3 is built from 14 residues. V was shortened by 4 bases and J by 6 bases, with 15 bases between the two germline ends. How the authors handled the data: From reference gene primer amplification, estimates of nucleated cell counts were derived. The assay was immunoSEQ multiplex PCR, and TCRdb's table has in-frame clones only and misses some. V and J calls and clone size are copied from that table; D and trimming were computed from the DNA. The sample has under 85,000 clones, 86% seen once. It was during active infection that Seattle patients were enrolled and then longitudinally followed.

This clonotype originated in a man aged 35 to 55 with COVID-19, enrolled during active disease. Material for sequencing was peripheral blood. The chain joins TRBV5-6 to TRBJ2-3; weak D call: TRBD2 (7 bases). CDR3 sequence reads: CASSQRDTADTQYF. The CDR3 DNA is TGTGCCAGCAGCCAGCGGGACACGGCGGATACGCAGTATTTT.